This T cell receptor (beta chain) originates from a study of beta chain features in type 1 diabetes (dated by TCRdb to 2016 to 2019). Study-wide context: Mean age, gender distribution, total cell number and subset yield were not different between patients and healthy donors. A total of 90 million to 130 million sorted cells were examined across all samples, and a strong correlation was observed between cell number per subset and RNA yield. The study compared the TCRB repertoires of sorted circulating CD4+ T cell subsets in recently diagnosed type 1 diabetes patients with those in matched healthy donors. Whereas all 30 or so donors provided naive and central memory subsets, regulatory and stem cell-like memory subsets were isolated from just 8 patients and about 8 healthy donors.

From each donor, a single peripheral blood sample of approximately 110 mL on average was drawn into heparinised tubes. A BD FACSAria II and a panel including CD45RO, CCR7, CD25, CD127, CD95 and CD27 were used to sort naive, central memory, regulatory and stem cell-like memory CD4+ T cells. A purity above 98% was achieved for all sorted populations. PBMCs were isolated right away by Lymphoprep density gradient centrifugation and were stained directly, without culture. So that batch effects would be minimized, each experiment stained and sorted samples in pairs, pairing one healthy donor with one patient. What the research found in general, with its limitations: HLA sub-analyses involved small numbers of individuals, so any influence of HLA type on TCRB rearrangement remained unresolved. Sequencing cDNA rather than genomic DNA could over-represent highly expressing activated cells, although activation and CD3 levels did not differ between groups. At VDJ recombination sites, patients with type 1 diabetes made fewer insertions and deleted more nucleotides, a pattern implying thymic rearrangement abnormalities. Shorter templates might have been favored by PCR, but patient and control samples were amplified and corrected together, so both groups would have been affected equally by any skew. Naive, central memory and regulatory TCRB repertoires appeared more similar among patients than among healthy donors. In all four CD4+ subsets, TCRB CDR3 length was moderately but significantly shorter in type 1 diabetes patients.

The entire amount of isolated RNA was reverse transcribed using the High Capacity cDNA Reverse Transcription Kit, so the sequenced TCRB transcripts were expressed ones. Naive, central memory and regulatory T cell samples underwent deep immunoSEQ sequencing, averaging about 3.3 million total reads per sample. Sorted cells were lysed in RLT buffer, and RNA was extracted using DNase-treated RNeasy Micro or Mini kits according to cell number. To prevent cross-contamination, every cell subset was processed on its own, while patient and healthy donor samples were processed together. The immunoSEQ multiplex PCR was used to amplify TCRB sequences from cDNA, generating 87-bp fragments that spanned the CDR3 region. The amplicons were sequenced using the Illumina HiSeq platform. Per the source publication's procedure: Synthetic template baselines were used to correct PCR bias computationally, reads within Hamming distance 2 were collapsed together, and singletons that could not be merged were discarded. By aligning reads against IMGT, V, D and J genes, CDR3 length, and insertions or deletions at six rearrangement sites were assigned. Clonotype counts were normalized to sorted cell number within each subset before computing true diversity and Gini coefficients with the tcR R package. The overlap coefficient, calculated on TCRB nucleotide sequences, was used to measure repertoire sharing. Out-of-frame TCRB sequences from naive cells were analyzed as a proxy for the pre-selection repertoire. The clones in this table, taken by TCRdb from immuneACCESS, are in-frame only. Not every clone is retained; where verified, under half of the shortfall comes from an unresolved V gene, and the cause of the rest is unknown. V, J and clone size are those of that table, while D and trimming were read from the DNA. This sample gives about 250,000 clones in total; 13% to 15% of them show up just once. Of the sample, about 0.027% is held by the ten largest clones.

As encoded in the germline V gene, CDR1 is LGHNA while CDR2 is YNFKEQ. V and J lose 1 base and 7 bases, and a span of 14 bases separates them. There are 15 amino acids in the CDR3, from cysteine to phenylalanine inclusive. Only the CDR3 region is kept as DNA, spanning 45 bases read in frame from base 1. As for this clone: Its cognate antigen has yet to be identified. No much larger clonotype is one base removed from it; base qualities were not supplied.

The TCR was taken from a woman in her thirties or forties in good health. Recombination connected TRBV4-2 to TRBJ1-5; D gene: possibly TRBD1, on 6 matching bases. The material sequenced was naive CD4+ T cells from blood. Reading the label with the study, this specimen's cell subset or site is: true naive CD4+ T cells. The CDR3: CASSQGGSGGQPQHF. The DNA sequence is as follows: TGTGCCAGCAGCCAAGGGGGGTCGGGGGGCCAGCCCCAGCATTTT.